These 5 T cell receptor beta chains were all obtained from the same sample, sequenced in a study of cytomegalovirus exposure and HLA in healthy donors. Primers included in the PCR were 60 Vbeta and 13 Jbeta primers. Sequencing used immunoSEQ multiplex PCR; TCRdb keeps in-frame clones, though not all of them. This sample has over 150,000 clones; 84% occur once, and the top ten carry about 4.9%. Sequenced material: PBMCs. The receptor source for this set is a man aged 18 to 29 in good health and CMV-seronegative.

This clone was seen a single time. V is TRBV27 and J is TRBJ2-5, with 11 bases matching TRBD2. J lost 5 bases, V lost 6 bases, and 8 bases had no gene match. The CDR3 covers 15 residues. The germline V gene encodes CDR1 MNHEY and CDR2 SMNVEV (reference sequence). This CDR3 reads CASRSLAGGMETQYF. DNA for the CDR3: TGTGCCAGCAGGTCCCTAGCGGGAGGTATGGAGACCCAGTACTTC.

This clone turned up a few times. This rearrangement joins TRBV6-5 to TRBJ1-5; the D is unclear. The CDR3 sequence is 12 residues long. Trimming cost V 8 bases and J 9 bases, with 14 bases left between them. Germline-derived CDR1 and CDR2 are MNHEY and SVGAGI. The CDR3 sequence is CASWTPGWPQHF. CDR3 DNA: TGTGCCAGCTGGACTCCCGGCTGGCCCCAGCATTTT.

This chain uses TRBV27 with TRBJ2-7; 11 bases align to TRBD1. CDR1 is MNHEY and CDR2 is SMNVEV in the germline V gene (reference sequence). The CDR3 consists of 15 residues. J was trimmed by 6 bases and V by 7 bases; bases with no gene match: 11. The CDR3 here is CASMTGTGGFSEQYF. For the CDR3, the DNA is TGTGCCAGCATGACCGGGACAGGGGGTTTTAGCGAGCAGTACTTC.

Only one count was recorded for this clone. The rearrangement uses TRBV28 and TRBJ2-7, with 14 bases identical to TRBD2. The trim removed 1 base at V and 3 bases at J, leaving 2 bases unmatched. This CDR3 is built from 16 residues. CDR1 and CDR2 (germline): MDHEN, SYDVKM. The DNA for the CDR3 is TGTGCCAGCAGTTTATCGGGGACTAGCGGGAGCTACGAGCAGTACTTC. Amino acid sequence: CASSLSGTSGSYEQYF.

CDR3 bases: TGTGCCAGCAGACCCCGGGGGGCCTTTACTGCGAACACCGGGGAGCTGTTTTTT. It encodes CASRPRGAFTANTGELFF. The chain employs TRBV27 and TRBJ2-2, with a possible D match to TRBD2 (7 bases). The germline CDR1 and CDR2 sequences are MNHEY and SMNVEV (reference sequence). Trimming took 6 bases from V and 0 from J, leaving 20 bases between them. The CDR3 totals 18 residues.